This passage covers 29 T cell receptor beta chains from one sample sequenced in a study of shared clonotypes between healthy human individuals. This table comes from immunoSEQ multiplex PCR, and its TCRdb copy is limited to in-frame clones, with some not included. The table lists around 980,000 clones, about 80% of them singletons. The specimen was memory CD4+ T cells from PBMCs. Subset meaning: CD45RA-negative fraction. The source is a man aged 18 to 30 in good health. Some clones in this sample may be carry-over from other donors' samples.

The gene calls are TRBV6-5 and TRBJ2-2; the match to TRBD1 covers 8 bases. The CDR3 totals 15 residues. The V segment lost 5 bases and the J segment 6 bases; nucleotides outside the gene matches: 8. Per the germline V gene, CDR1 is MNHEY and CDR2 is SVGAGI. CDR3 residues: CASSKPDRGPGELFF. The DNA for the CDR3 is TGTGCCAGCAGTAAACCTGACAGGGGTCCCGGGGAGCTGTTTTTT.

This chain links TRBV18 with TRBJ1-4, with 7 bases matching TRBD1. This CDR3 contains 15 residues. Per germline, CDR1 KGHSH and CDR2 LQKENI. J lost 4 bases, V lost 1 base, and 3 bases had no gene match. The CDR3 coding sequence is TGTGCCAGCTCACCACGGGACAGCAATAATGAAAAACTGTTTTTT. Translating gives CASSPRDSNNEKLFF.

The V call is TRBV6-5, the J call TRBJ2-1; D is undetermined. In germline, CDR1 is MNHEY, CDR2 SVGAGI. The CDR3 runs 15 residues. The ends were cut back, 7 bases at V and 1 base at J, with 14 bases in the middle. The CDR3 is CASTPPGRSYNEQFF. The CDR3 DNA reads as TGTGCCAGCACCCCACCTGGAAGGTCCTACAATGAGCAGTTCTTC.

Turning to this clone: Different DNA sequences within this sample yield the same CDR3. The gene calls are TRBV28 and TRBJ1-2; TRBD1 agrees at 7 bases. V lost 2 bases to trimming and J lost 7 bases; unmatched junction nucleotides: 7. This CDR3 region has 14 residues. Germline CDR1 and CDR2: MDHEN and SYDVKM. This chain's CDR3 is CASSLGTGVGGYTF. The CDR3 coding sequence is TGTGCCAGCAGTTTAGGAACAGGGGTGGGTGGCTACACCTTC.

This clone was seen a few times. This chain uses TRBV5-1 with TRBJ1-1; D gene uncertain. The germline gives CDR1 SGHRS, CDR2 YFSETQ. The CDR3 covers 14 residues. V was clipped by 8 bases and J by 4 bases, with 18 bases between them. The CDR3, as DNA: TGCGCCAGTTTAGATCCGGGGTATGGCACTGAAGCTTTCTTT. It specifies CASLDPGYGTEAFF. The variable domain in full, with the rest retrieved from reference TRBV5-1 and TRBJ1-1, is KAGVTQTPRYLIKTRGQQVTLSCSPISGHRSVSWYQQTPGQGLQFLFEYFSETQRNKGNFPGRFSGRQFSNSRSEMNVSTLELGDSALYLCASLDPGYGTEAFFGQGTRLTVV.

A word on this clone: The junction and the germline gene differ at one end; a read error may be behind it. This chain uses TRBV4-2 with TRBJ1-5; the D is unclear. Germline V lookup: CDR1 LGHNA, CDR2 YNFKEQ. This CDR3 comprises 19 residues. The CDR3 DNA sequence: TGTGTCAGCAGCCCCCCCCCGGTTCATACGGGGATAAGCAATCAGCCCCAGCATTTT. This translates into CVSSPPPVHTGISNQPQHF.

V gene TRBV28 combines with J gene TRBJ2-1; 9 bases fit TRBD2. The V segment lost 5 bases and the J segment 6 bases; nucleotides outside the gene matches: 5. This CDR3 has 14 residues. Germline V gene lookup returns CDR1 MDHEN and CDR2 SYDVKM. The CDR3 DNA reads as TGTGCCAGCAGTCGAGGCGGGAGGGCCAATGAGCAGTTCTTC. It codes for CASSRGGRANEQFF.

The genes are TRBV28 and TRBJ2-7, with TRBD1 matching over 9 bases. This CDR3 has 15 amino acids. Germline CDR1 reads MDHEN; CDR2 reads SYDVKM. The V and J ends lost 6 bases and 3 bases, in that order; junction bases with no gene match: 9. As DNA, the CDR3 is TGTGCCAGCAGCCCCACGGGACAGGGACACTACGAGCAGTACTTC. This encodes CASSPTGQGHYEQYF.

Notes on this clone: Different DNA sequences within this sample yield the same CDR3. The V gene is TRBV19, the J gene TRBJ1-1, with D maybe TRBD1 (6 bases). Germline CDR1 and CDR2: LNHDA and SQIVND (reference sequence). Trimming left V 2 bases short and J 5 bases short, with 12 bases between. CDR3 length: 14 residues. CDR3: CASSIRGGGTEAFF. CDR3 nucleotides: TGTGCCAGTAGTATAAGAGGGGGGGGAACTGAAGCTTTCTTT.

The chain employs TRBV19 and TRBJ1-1; D is undetermined. Germline lookup yields CDR1 LNHDA and CDR2 SQIVND (reference sequence). Trimming pared 6 bases from V and 1 base from J, leaving 12 bases between. This CDR3 spans 14 amino acids. CDR3 nucleotide sequence: TGTGCCAGTAGGAGTTGGAGGGAGAACACTGAAGCTTTCTTT. Translated, it gives CASRSWRENTEAFF.

This chain joins TRBV29-1 and TRBJ1-1, with D possibly being TRBD1 (5 bases). Between the trimmed V and J ends, which lost 1 base and 0 bases, there was a span of 6 bases. CDR3 length equals 13 residues. Germline V CDR1 and CDR2: SQVTM, ANQGSEA. This chain's CDR3 is CSVEGQLNTEAFF. DNA of the CDR3: TGCAGCGTTGAAGGACAGCTGAACACTGAAGCTTTCTTT.

This clone was seen repeatedly, ten times or more. The rearrangement uses TRBV25-1 and TRBJ1-2, with 9 bases matching TRBD1. V shed 5 bases, J shed 8 bases, and the junction held 3 bases outside the gene matches. Germline V gene lookup returns CDR1 MGHDK and CDR2 SYGVNS. CDR3 size: 12 residues. The CDR3 sequence is CASSRQGDGYTF. CDR3 nucleotides: TGTGCCAGCAGTCGACAGGGGGACGGCTACACCTTC.

Only a few counts were recorded for this clone. J is TRBJ2-3 and V is TRBV5-1; D tentatively reads TRBD1 or TRBD2 (6 bases each). The V and J ends lost 6 bases and 2 bases respectively, with 22 bases between them. The CDR3 sequence is 17 residues long. CDR1 and CDR2 from the germline V gene are SGHRS and YFSETQ. The CDR3 DNA reads TGCGCCAGCACCCCCAACGGGCCAGGGGACTCCACAGATACGCAGTATTTT. This sequence encodes CASTPNGPGDSTDTQYF.

CDR3 sequence reads: CASSGQGAANTEAFF. For the CDR3, the DNA is TGTGCCAGCAGTGGACAGGGGGCGGCGAACACTGAAGCTTTCTTT. The gene calls are TRBV2 and TRBJ1-1, with 10 bases lining up with TRBD1. V was clipped by 4 bases and J by 1 base; unmatched bases: 3. CDR1 and CDR2 from the germline V gene are SNHLY and FYNNEI. This CDR3 is built from 15 residues.

V usage is TRBV28 and J usage is TRBJ2-5, with TRBD2 identical over 13 bases. The CDR3 loop spans 18 amino acids. After removal of 7 bases from V and 5 bases from J, the junction contained 16 bases not matched to a gene. CDR1 MDHEN and CDR2 SYDVKM come from the germline V gene. The CDR3 DNA reads TGTGCCAGCAATTCACCGGGACTAGCGGGACCCGGGGGGGAGACCCAGTACTTC. Protein sequence: CASNSPGLAGPGGETQYF.

The genes are TRBV18 and TRBJ2-7; TRBD1 aligns across 11 bases. The germline V gene has CDR1 KGHSH and CDR2 LQKENI. V shed 6 bases and J 6 bases; nucleotides not matched to a gene: 7. This CDR3 is 14 amino acids long. The CDR3 reads CASSSGTGGVEQYF. The CDR3 DNA reads as TGTGCCAGCTCGTCCGGGACAGGGGGAGTCGAGCAGTACTTC.

This chain connects TRBV19 to TRBJ1-3, with no clear D. Deletions cut 7 bases from V and 0 bases from J, with 10 bases between. CDR1 LNHDA and CDR2 SQIVND come from the germline V gene (reference sequence). The CDR3 runs to 14 residues. The CDR3: CASMDGSSGNTIYF. CDR3 nucleotide sequence: TGTGCCAGTATGGACGGGAGCTCTGGAAACACCATATATTTT.

The chain employs TRBV4-2 and TRBJ1-2; D is unclear. The V gene lost 4 bases and the J gene lost 3 bases, with 18 bases spanning the gap. CDR1 and CDR2 (germline): LGHNA, YNFKEQ. The CDR3 covers 16 residues. The CDR3 loop is CASSRSLSPVDYGYTF. The CDR3 DNA reads as TGTGCCAGCAGCCGATCATTAAGTCCCGTGGACTATGGCTACACCTTC.

About this clone: A much larger clone sits a single nucleotide away, making a read error possible. The genes are TRBV5-1 and TRBJ2-5; 9 bases match TRBD1. V was clipped by 3 bases and J by 7 bases; unmatched bases: 7. Germline V gene data show CDR1 as SGHRS and CDR2 as YFSETQ. The CDR3 runs 14 residues. Here the CDR3 DNA reads TGCGCCAGCAGCTGGGGACAGGGAGAAGGGACCCAGTACTTC. Translated: CASSWGQGEGTQYF.

The DNA of the CDR3 is TGTGCCAGCAGTTACTCGTTACCAGGGGCGCCGGGGGGCGCTTTCTTT. Amino acid sequence: CASSYSLPGAPGGAFF. The V call is TRBV6-5, the J call TRBJ1-1; tentative D call: TRBD1 (6 bases). The V gene lost 0 bases and the J gene lost 11 bases, with 22 bases spanning the gap. This CDR3 is 16 amino acids long. The germline CDR1 and CDR2 sequences are MNHEY and SVGAGI.

V is TRBV6-5 and J is TRBJ2-1, with 7 positions matching TRBD2. CDR3 size: 15 residues. Trimming removed 0 bases from V and 8 bases from J; junction bases left unmatched: 7. Germline assignment: CDR1 MNHEY and CDR2 SVGAGI. CDR3 amino acids: CASSYSASGGYEQFF. The CDR3 nucleotides are TGTGCCAGCAGTTACTCGGCTAGCGGTGGGTATGAGCAGTTCTTC.

For this clone: Being one base from a much bigger clone, this may be a read error. V gene TRBV7-9 combines with J gene TRBJ2-1; 7 bases align to TRBD2. CDR3 length: 14 amino acids. Germline values: CDR1 SEHNR, CDR2 FQNEAQ (reference sequence). V lost 6 bases and J lost 4; bases outside the gene matches: 6. CDR3 DNA sequence: TGTGCCAGCAGGTTCGCTAGCGGATACAATGAGCAGTTCTTC. Amino acids: CASRFASGYNEQFF.

The table lists this clone with many counts. This sequence joins TRBV5-1 and TRBJ2-1; 10 nucleotides align to TRBD1. There are 16 residues in the CDR3. The germline gives CDR1 SGHRS, CDR2 YFSETQ. Trimming removed 4 bases from V and 7 bases from J; junction bases left unmatched: 11. CDR3 sequence (DNA): TGCGCCAGCAGCACGCGCCGGGACAGGGGCCCAAATGAGCAGTTCTTC. Translation: CASSTRRDRGPNEQFF.

This clone was observed a single time. The rearrangement joins TRBV7-2 to TRBJ2-2; 9 bases align to TRBD2. The trim removed 3 bases at V and 5 bases at J, leaving 10 bases unmatched. This CDR3 is 17 amino acids long. The germline V gene has CDR1 SGHTA and CDR2 FQGNSA. DNA of the CDR3: TGTGCCAGCAGCTTGATCGGGGCTAGCGGGATAACCGGGGAGCTGTTTTTT. Its protein product is CASSLIGASGITGELFF.

The genes are TRBV7-9 and TRBJ2-5; 11 bases are a match to TRBD1. Germline V gene data show CDR1 as SEHNR and CDR2 as FQNEAQ (reference sequence). J lost 5 bases, V lost 5 bases, and 7 bases had no gene match. This CDR3 has 15 residues. DNA for the CDR3: TGTGCCAGCAGCAAAGGACAGGGGGCTCGGGAGACCCAGTACTTC. It codes for CASSKGQGARETQYF.

This clone appeared many times. The V call is TRBV2, the J call TRBJ2-2, with no clear D. The CDR3 loop spans 11 amino acids. The ends were cut back, 7 bases at V and 5 bases at J, with 5 bases in the middle. In germline, CDR1 is SNHLY, CDR2 FYNNEI. This CDR3 is CASTRTGELFF. CDR3 coding DNA: TGTGCCAGCACCCGAACCGGGGAGCTGTTTTTT.

In this sample, this clone turned up a few times. J is TRBJ2-5 and V is TRBV10-1; 9 bases map to TRBD1. CDR1 WNHNN and CDR2 SYGVQD come from the germline V gene (reference sequence). The trim removed 2 bases at V and 5 bases at J, leaving 0 bases unmatched. The CDR3 is 13 amino acids. The CDR3 is CASSEDRGETQYF. CDR3 coding DNA: TGCGCCAGCAGTGAGGACAGGGGGGAGACCCAGTACTTC.

The chain is built from TRBV5-6 and TRBJ2-7; 7 positions agree with TRBD2. J lost 0 bases, V lost 6 bases, and 15 bases had no gene match. Germline values: CDR1 SGHDT, CDR2 YYEEEE. The CDR3 spans 17 residues. The CDR3 DNA reads TGTGCCAGCACCCCTCCTTACTCGGGAGGCCACTCCTACGAGCAGTACTTC. It yields the protein CASTPPYSGGHSYEQYF.

V and J are TRBV29-1 and TRBJ2-2; 7 nucleotides line up with TRBD2. This CDR3 has 13 residues. The germline CDR1 and CDR2 sequences are SQVTM and ANQGSEA. Losses at the gene ends were 7 bases for V and 5 bases for J; bases not matched to a gene: 7. The CDR3 bases are TGCAGCGCCCCGGTGGGGGGGACCGGGGAGCTGTTTTTT. Protein product: CSAPVGGTGELFF.